This TCR beta chain was recovered during a study of cytomegalovirus exposure and HLA in healthy donors. Study information: Early released data comprised some 91 million unique TCRs from HLA-typed donors.

The donors comprised healthy bone marrow donors. V gave up 1 base and J gave up 1 base, with 13 bases separating them. CDR3 length: 16 amino acids. Germline CDR1 MNHEY, CDR2 SMNVEV (reference sequence). The PCR made use of 60 Vbeta and 13 Jbeta primers. Sequencing was performed with immunoSEQ multiplex PCR; in TCRdb, only in-frame clones are kept and a portion is missing. Its table lists some 150,000 clones. The V call is TRBV27, the J call TRBJ2-5; D is perhaps TRBD1 (6 bases). Input material: PBMCs. The clonotype originates from a middle-aged man in good health and CMV-seronegative. The CDR3 sequence is CASSLLGQGSQETQYF. CDR3 DNA sequence: TGTGCCAGCAGTTTATTAGGGCAGGGGAGCCAAGAGACCCAGTACTTC.